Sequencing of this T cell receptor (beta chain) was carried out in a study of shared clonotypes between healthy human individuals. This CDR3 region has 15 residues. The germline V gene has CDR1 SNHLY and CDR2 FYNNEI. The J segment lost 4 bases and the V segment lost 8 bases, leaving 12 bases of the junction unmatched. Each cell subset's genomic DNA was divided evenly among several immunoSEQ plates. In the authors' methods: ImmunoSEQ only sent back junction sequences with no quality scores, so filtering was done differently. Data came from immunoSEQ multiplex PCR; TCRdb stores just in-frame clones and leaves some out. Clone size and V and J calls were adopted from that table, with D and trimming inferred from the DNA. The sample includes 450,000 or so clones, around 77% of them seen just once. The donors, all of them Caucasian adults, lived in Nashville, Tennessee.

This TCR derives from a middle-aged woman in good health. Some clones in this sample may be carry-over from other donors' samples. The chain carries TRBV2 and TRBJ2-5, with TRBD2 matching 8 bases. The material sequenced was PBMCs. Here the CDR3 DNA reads TGTGCCAGCCGGCGAGCGGGAGTCCTCGGAGAGACCCAGTACTTC. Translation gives CASRRAGVLGETQYF.